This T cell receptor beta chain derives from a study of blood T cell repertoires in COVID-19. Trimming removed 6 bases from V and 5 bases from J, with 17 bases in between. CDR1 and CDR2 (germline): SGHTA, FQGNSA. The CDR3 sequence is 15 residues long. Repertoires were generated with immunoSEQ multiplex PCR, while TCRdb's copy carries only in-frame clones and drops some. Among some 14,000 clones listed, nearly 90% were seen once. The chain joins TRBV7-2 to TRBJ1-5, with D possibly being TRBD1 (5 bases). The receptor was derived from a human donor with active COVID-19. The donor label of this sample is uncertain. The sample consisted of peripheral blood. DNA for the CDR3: TGTGCCAGCAGGGCGTCCTCGGGGGGTTATCAGCCCCAGCATTTT. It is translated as CASRASSGGYQPQHF.